This TCR beta chain comes out of a study of T cells in Graves' hyperthyroidism and ophthalmopathy. Amplified TCR beta CDR3 regions came from RNA transcripts. First-round RT-PCR with HTBI primers amplified the TCR CDR3 region. One entry per CDR3 protein results from TCRdb running MiXCR on the multiplex PCR reads. This repertoire shows approximately 600,000 distinct CDR3 sequences, less than 25% found once; its top ten account for 34%. The CDR3 consists of 15 residues. Germline loops: CDR1 SGHDT, CDR2 YYEEEE. Trimming pared 2 bases from V and 7 bases from J, leaving 13 bases between. Fresh peripheral blood, under 13 ml, yielded the PBMCs.

The source is a man younger than 45 with Graves' ophthalmopathy. The V gene is TRBV5-6, the J gene TRBJ1-6; D perhaps matches TRBD1 (6 bases). Sequences were obtained from blood. CDR3 bases: TGTGCCAGCAGCTTTCTCCCAGGGGTGAATTCACCCCTCCACTTT. This sequence encodes CASSFLPGVNSPLHF.